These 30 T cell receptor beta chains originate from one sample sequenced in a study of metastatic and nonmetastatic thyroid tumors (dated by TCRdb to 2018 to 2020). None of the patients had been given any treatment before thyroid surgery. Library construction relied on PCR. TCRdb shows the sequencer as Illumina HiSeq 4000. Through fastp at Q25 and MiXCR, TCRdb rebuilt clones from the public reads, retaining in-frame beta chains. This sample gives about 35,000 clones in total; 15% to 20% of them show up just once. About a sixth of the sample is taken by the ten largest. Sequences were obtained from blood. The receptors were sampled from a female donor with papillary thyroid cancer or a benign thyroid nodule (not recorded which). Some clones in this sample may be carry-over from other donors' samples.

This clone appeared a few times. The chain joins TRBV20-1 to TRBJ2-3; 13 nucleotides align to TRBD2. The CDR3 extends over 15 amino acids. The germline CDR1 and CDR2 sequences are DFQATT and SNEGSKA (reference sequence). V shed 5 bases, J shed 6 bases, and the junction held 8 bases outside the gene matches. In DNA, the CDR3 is TGCAGTGCTGAATCAGGACTAGCGGGAGCGGATACGCAGTATTTT. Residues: CSAESGLAGADTQYF.

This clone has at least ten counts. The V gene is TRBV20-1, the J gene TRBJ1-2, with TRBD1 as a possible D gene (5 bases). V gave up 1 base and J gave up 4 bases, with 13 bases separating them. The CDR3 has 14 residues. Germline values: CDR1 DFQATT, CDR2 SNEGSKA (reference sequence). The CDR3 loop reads CSARVSGHIYGYTF. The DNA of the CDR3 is TGCAGTGCTAGAGTATCGGGGCACATCTATGGCTACACCTTC.

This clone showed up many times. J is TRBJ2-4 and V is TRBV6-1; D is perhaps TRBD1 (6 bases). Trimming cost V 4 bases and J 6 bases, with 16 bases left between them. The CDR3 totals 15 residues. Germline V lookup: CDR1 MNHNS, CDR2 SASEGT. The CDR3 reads CASSGGPSVGNIQYF. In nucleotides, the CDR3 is TGTGCCAGCAGTGGGGGGCCGTCCGTGGGAAACATTCAGTACTTC.

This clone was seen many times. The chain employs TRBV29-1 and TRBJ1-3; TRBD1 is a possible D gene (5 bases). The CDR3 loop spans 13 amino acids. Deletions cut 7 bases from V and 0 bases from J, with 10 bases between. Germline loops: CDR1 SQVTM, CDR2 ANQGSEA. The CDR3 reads CSAAGISGNTIYF. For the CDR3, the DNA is TGCAGCGCAGCAGGGATCTCTGGAAACACCATATATTTT.

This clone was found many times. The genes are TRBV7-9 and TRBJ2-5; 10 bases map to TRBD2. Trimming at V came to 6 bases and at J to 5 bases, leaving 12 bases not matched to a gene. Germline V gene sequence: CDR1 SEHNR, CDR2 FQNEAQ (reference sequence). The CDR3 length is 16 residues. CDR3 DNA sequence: TGTGCCAGCAGTTCATCTCATACTAGCGGGATGGAGACCCAGTACTTC. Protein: CASSSSHTSGMETQYF. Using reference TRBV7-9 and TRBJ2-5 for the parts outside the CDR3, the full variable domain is DTGVSQNPRHKITKRGQNVTFRCDPISEHNRLYWYRQTLGQGPEFLTYFQNEAQLEKSRLLSDRFSAERPKGSFSTLEIQRTEQGDSAMYLCASSSSHTSGMETQYFGPGTRLLVL.

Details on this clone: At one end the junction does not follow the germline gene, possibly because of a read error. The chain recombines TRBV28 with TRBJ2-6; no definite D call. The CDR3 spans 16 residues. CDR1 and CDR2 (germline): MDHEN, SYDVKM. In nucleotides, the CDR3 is TGCGCCAGCAGTTTAAAGTCCTGCTCTGGGGCCAACGTCCTGACTTTC. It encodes CASSLKSCSGANVLTF.

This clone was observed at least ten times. The CDR3 nucleotides are TGTGCCAGCAACCTACAGGGGAGTAATGAAAAACTGTTTTTT. This sequence encodes CASNLQGSNEKLFF. The rearrangement uses TRBV12-3 or TRBV12-4 and TRBJ1-4, with TRBD1 identical over 7 bases. The CDR3 extends over 14 amino acids. V gave up 7 bases and J gave up 4 bases; unmatched junction bases: 6.

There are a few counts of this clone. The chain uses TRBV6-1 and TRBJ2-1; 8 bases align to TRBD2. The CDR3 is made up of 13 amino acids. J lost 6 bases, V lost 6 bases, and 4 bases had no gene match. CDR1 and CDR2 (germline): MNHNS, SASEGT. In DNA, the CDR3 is TGTGCCAGCAGCCCCGGGACTAGCAATGAGCAGTTCTTC. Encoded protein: CASSPGTSNEQFF.

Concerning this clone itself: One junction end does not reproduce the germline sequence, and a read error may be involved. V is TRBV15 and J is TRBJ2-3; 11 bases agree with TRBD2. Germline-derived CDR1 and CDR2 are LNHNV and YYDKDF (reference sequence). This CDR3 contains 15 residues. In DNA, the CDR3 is TGTGCCACCAGCAGAGGGACTAGCGGGTGCGATACTCAGTATTTT. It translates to CATSRGTSGCDTQYF.

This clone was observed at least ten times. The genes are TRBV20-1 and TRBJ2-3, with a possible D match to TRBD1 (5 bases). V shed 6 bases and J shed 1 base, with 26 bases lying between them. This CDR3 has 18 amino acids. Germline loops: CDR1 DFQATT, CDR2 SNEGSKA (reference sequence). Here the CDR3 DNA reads TGCAGTGCCACCTCTAGGGGCCGAGACGCAAGGCGCACAGATACGCAGTATTTT. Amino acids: CSATSRGRDARRTDTQYF.

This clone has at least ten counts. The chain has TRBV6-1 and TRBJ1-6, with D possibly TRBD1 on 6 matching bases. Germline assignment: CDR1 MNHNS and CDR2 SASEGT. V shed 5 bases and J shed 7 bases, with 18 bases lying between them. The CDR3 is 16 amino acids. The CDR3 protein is CASSPDRPLWNSPLHF. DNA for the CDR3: TGTGCCAGCAGTCCCGACAGGCCACTATGGAATTCACCCCTCCACTTT.

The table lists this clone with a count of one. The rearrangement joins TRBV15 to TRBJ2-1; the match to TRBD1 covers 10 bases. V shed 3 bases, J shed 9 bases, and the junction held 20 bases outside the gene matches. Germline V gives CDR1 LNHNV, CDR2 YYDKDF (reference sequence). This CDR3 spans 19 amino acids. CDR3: CATSRSRTGGTPTIPEQFF. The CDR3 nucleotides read TGTGCCACCAGCAGGTCCCGGACAGGGGGTACACCTACAATTCCTGAGCAGTTCTTC. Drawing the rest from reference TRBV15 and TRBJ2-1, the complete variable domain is DAMVIQNPRYQVTQFGKPVTLSCSQTLNHNVMYWYQQKSSQAPKLLFHYYDKDFNNEADTPDNFQSRRPNTSFCFLDIRSPGLGDTAMYLCATSRSRTGGTPTIPEQFFGPGTRLTVL.

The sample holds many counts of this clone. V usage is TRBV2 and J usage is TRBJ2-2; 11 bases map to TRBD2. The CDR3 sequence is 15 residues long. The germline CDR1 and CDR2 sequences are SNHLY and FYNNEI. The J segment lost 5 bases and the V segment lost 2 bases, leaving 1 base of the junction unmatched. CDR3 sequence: CASSETSGRTGELFF. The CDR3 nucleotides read TGTGCCAGCAGTGAAACTAGCGGGAGAACCGGGGAGCTGTTTTTT.

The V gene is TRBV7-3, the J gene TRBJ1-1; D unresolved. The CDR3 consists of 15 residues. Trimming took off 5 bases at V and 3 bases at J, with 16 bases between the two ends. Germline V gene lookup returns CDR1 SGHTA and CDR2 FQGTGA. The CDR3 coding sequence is TGTGCCAGCAGCCTCCTGGGGTGGTGTGACACTGAAGCTTTCTTT. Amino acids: CASSLLGWCDTEAFF.

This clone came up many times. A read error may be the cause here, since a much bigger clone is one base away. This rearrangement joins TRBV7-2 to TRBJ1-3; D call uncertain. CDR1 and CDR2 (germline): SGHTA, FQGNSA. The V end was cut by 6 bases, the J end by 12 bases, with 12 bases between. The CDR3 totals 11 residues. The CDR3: CASSSVTGIYF. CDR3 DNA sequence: TGTGCCAGCAGTTCCGTGACCGGCATATATTTT.

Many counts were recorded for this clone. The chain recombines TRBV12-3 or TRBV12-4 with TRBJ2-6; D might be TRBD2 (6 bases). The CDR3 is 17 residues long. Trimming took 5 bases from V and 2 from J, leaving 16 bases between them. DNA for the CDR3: TGTGCCAGCAGTCCCCAGGAGGGGTCGGCTGGGGCCAACGTCCTGACTTTC. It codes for CASSPQEGSAGANVLTF.

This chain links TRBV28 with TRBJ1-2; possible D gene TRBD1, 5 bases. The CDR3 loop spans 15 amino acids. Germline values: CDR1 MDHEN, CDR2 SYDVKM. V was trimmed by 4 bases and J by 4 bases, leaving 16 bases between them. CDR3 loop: CASSSLRGGSYGYTF. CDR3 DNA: TGTGCCAGCAGTTCGCTTCGGGGGGGGAGCTATGGCTACACCTTC.

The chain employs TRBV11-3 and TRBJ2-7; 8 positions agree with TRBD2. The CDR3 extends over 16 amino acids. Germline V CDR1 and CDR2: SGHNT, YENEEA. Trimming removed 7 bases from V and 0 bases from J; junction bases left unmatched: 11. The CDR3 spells CASTGERSGASYEQYF. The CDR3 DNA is TGTGCCAGCACCGGGGAACGTAGCGGGGCCTCCTACGAGCAGTACTTC.

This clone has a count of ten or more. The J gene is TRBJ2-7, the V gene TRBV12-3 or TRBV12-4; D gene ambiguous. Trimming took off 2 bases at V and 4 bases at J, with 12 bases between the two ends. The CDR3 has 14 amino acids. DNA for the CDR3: TGTGCCAGCAGTTTAATGAGTGGTGGTTACGAGCAGTACTTC. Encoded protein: CASSLMSGGYEQYF.

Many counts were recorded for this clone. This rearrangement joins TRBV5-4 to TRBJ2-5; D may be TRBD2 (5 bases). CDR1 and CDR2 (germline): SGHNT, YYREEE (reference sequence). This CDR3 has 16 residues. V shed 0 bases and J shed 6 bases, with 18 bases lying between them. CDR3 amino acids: CASSLGMEAGVKTQYF. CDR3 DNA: TGTGCCAGCAGCTTGGGAATGGAGGCTGGAGTGAAGACCCAGTACTTC.

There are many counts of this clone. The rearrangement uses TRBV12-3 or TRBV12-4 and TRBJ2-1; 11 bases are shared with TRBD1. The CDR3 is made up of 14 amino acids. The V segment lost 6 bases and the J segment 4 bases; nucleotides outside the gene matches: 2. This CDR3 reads CASRDRGLYNEQFF. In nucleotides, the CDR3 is TGTGCCAGCAGGGACAGGGGGCTTTACAATGAGCAGTTCTTC.

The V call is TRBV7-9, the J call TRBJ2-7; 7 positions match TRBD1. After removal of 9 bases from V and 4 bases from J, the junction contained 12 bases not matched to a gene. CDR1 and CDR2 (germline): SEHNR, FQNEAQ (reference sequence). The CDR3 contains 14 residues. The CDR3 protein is CASSQRMTGYEQYF. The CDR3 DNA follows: TGTGCCAGTAGCCAACGGATGACAGGGTACGAGCAGTACTTC. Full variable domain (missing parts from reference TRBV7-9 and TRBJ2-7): DTGVSQNPRHKITKRGQNVTFRCDPISEHNRLYWYRQTLGQGPEFLTYFQNEAQLEKSRLLSDRFSAERPKGSFSTLEIQRTEQGDSAMYLCASSQRMTGYEQYFGPGTRLTVT.

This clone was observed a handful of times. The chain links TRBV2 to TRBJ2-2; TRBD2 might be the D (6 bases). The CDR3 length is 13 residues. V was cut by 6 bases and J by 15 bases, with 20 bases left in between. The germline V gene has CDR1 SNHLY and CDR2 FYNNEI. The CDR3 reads CASRDSGTGDLFF. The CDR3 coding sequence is TGTGCCAGCAGGGATAGCGGCACCGGGGATTTGTTTTTT.

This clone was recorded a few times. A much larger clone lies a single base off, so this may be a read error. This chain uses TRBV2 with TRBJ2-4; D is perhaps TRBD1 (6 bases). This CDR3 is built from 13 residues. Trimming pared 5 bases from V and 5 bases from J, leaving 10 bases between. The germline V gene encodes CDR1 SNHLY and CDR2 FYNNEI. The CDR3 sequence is CASSSWGQNIQYF. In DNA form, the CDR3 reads TGTGCCAGCAGTTCATGGGGGCAAAACATTCAGTACTTC.

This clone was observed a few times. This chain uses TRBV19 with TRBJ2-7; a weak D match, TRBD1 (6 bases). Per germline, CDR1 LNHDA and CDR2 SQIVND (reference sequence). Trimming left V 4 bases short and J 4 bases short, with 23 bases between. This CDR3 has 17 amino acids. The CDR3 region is CASSRGGTGTEAYEQYF. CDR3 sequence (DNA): TGTGCCAGTAGTAGAGGGGGTACGGGAACTGAGGCGTACGAGCAGTACTTC. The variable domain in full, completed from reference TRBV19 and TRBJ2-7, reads DGGITQSPKYLFRKEGQNVTLSCEQNLNHDAMYWYRQDPGQGLRLIYYSQIVNDFQKGDIAEGYSVSREKKESFPLTVTSAQKNPTAFYLCASSRGGTGTEAYEQYFGPGTRLTVT.

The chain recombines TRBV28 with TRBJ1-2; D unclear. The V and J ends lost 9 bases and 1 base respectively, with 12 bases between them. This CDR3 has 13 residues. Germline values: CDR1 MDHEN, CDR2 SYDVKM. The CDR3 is CASSGQDNYGYTF. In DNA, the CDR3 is TGTGCCAGTTCAGGTCAAGATAACTATGGCTACACCTTC.

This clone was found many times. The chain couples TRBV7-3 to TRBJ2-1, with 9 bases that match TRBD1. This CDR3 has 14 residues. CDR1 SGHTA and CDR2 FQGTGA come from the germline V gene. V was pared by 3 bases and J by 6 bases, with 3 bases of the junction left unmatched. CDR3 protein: CASSFGTGSNEQFF. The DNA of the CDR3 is TGTGCCAGCAGCTTCGGGACAGGGAGCAATGAGCAGTTCTTC. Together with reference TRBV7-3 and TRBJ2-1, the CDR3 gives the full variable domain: GAGVSQTPSNKVTEKGKYVELRCDPISGHTALYWYRQSLGQGPEFLIYFQGTGAADDSGLPNDRFFAVRPEGSVSTLKIQRTERGDSAVYLCASSFGTGSNEQFFGPGTRLTVL.

In nucleotides, the CDR3 is TGTGCCAGCAGTTTTGGGACAGGGTGTTCACCCCTCCACTTT. Encoded protein: CASSFGTGCSPLHF. This chain links TRBV6-2 or TRBV6-3 with TRBJ1-6; 9 positions match TRBD1. Per the germline V gene, CDR1 is MNHEY and CDR2 is SVGEGT. Unmatched junction bases numbered 4, after V lost 4 bases and J lost 9 bases. The CDR3 runs to 14 residues.

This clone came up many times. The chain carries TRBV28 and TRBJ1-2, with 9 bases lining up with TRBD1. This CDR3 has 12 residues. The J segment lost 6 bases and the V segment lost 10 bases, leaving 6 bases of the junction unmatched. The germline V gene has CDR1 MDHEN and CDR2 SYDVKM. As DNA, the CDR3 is TGTGCCACCGCACAGGGGGCGAATGGCTACACCTTC. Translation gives CATAQGANGYTF.

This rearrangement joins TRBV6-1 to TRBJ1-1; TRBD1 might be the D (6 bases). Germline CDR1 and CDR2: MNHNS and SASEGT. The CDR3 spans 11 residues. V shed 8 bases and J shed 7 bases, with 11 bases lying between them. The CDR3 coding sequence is TGTGCCAGCGGCTGGGGGCGTGAAGCTTTCTTT. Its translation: CASGWGREAFF.